This T cell receptor (beta chain) comes out of a study of beta chain features in type 1 diabetes. Study-level findings and limits: Shortening of TCRB CDR3s, moderate but significant, appeared in all four CD4+ subsets of Type 1 diabetes patients.

Expressed TCRB transcripts got sequenced, as all isolated RNA was reverse transcribed. Read counts averaged approximately 3.5 million for samples of naive, central memory and regulatory T cells. The repertoire was sequenced with immunoSEQ multiplex PCR; TCRdb's copy has only in-frame clones and lacks some. The repertoire holds 310,000 or so clones, with around 8.5% as singletons. In the case of this clone: Its antigen is unknown.

Germline V CDR1 and CDR2: SGHTA, FQGNSA. V shed 2 bases and J shed 4 bases, with 11 bases lying between them. CDR3 length equals 14 residues. The material sequenced was central memory CD4+ T cells from blood. This chain joins TRBV7-2 and TRBJ2-5; the D gene is possibly TRBD1 (5 bases). The receptor comes from a man aged 30 to 45 with type 1 diabetes. The CDR3 DNA reads TGTGCCAGCAGCTTAATAATAGGGGCAGAGACCCAGTACTTC. Its translation: CASSLIIGAETQYF.